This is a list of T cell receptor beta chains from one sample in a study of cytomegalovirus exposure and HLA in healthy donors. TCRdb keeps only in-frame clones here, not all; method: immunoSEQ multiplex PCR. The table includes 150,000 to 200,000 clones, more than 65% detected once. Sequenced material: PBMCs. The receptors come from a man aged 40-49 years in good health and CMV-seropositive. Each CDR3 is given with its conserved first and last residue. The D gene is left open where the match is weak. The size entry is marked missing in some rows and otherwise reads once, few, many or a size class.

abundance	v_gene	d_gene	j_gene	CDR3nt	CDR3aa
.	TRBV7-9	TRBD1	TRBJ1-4	TGTGCCGGAGGGACAGGGTCTTTTAGGACTAATGAAAAACTGTTTTTT	CAGGTGSFRTNEKLFF
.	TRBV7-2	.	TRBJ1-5	TGTGCCAGCAGCTCCCAGGAGGCACAGCCCCAGCATTTT	CASSSQEAQPQHF
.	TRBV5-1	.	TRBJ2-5	TGCGCCAGCAGCTTGCCCTGGCGGGCGGCCTGGGAGACCCAGTACTTC	CASSLPWRAAWETQYF
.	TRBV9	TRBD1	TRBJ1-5	TGTGCCAGCAGCTTATACGGACAGGGTGATCAGCCCCAGCATTTT	CASSLYGQGDQPQHF
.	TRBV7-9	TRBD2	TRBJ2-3	TGTGCCAGCAGCTTGGGACTAGCGGCCGGGGATGGGACAGATACGCAGTATTTT	CASSLGLAAGDGTDTQYF
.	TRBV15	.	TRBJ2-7	TGTGCCACCAGCTCGCCGGAGATGGGAGTCGAGCAGTACTTC	CATSSPEMGVEQYF
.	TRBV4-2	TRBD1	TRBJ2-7	TGTGCCAGCAGCCAAGGCGGACAGGACTACGAGCAGTACTTC	CASSQGGQDYEQYF
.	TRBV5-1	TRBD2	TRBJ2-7	TGCGCCAGCAAAAAGGGCGGGAGAGCTCGGGAGCAGTACTTC	CASKKGGRAREQYF
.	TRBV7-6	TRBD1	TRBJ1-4	TGTGCCAGCAGCAGGACAGGAACTAATGAAAAACTGTTTTTT	CASSRTGTNEKLFF
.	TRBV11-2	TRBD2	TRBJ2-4	TGTGCCAGCAGCTTAGTGGGGGGGAACATTCAGTACTTC	CASSLVGGNIQYF
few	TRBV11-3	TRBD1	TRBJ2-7	TGTGCCAGTGGACAGGGGTCCGACGAGCAGTACTTC	CASGQGSDEQYF
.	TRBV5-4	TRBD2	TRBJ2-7	TGTGCCAGCAGCCGCCCCGGGGGGGGCAAAATCTCCTACGAGCAGTACTTC	CASSRPGGGKISYEQYF
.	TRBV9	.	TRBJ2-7	TGTGCCAGCAGCGTATCGATAGGACACTCCTACGAGCAGTACTTC	CASSVSIGHSYEQYF
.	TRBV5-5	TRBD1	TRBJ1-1	TGTGCCAGCAGCTTGGGGGGACAGATGAACACTGAAGCTTTCTTT	CASSLGGQMNTEAFF
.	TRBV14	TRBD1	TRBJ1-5	TGTGCCAGCAGCCCAAGGGGTCGGACAGGGATAAGCAATCAGCCCCAGCATTTT	CASSPRGRTGISNQPQHF
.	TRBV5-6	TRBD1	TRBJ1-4	TGTGCCAGCAGCATCCCCGGGACAGGGGCTGCAACTAATGAAAAACTGTTTTTT	CASSIPGTGAATNEKLFF
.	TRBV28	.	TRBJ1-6	TGTGCCAGCAGGGGTAGAGGGCGGGAGTTTAATTCACCCCTCCACTTT	CASRGRGREFNSPLHF
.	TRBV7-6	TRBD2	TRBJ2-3	TGTGCCAGCAGCTCCGCGGTGGGCGGGGGGGCCGGAGATACGCAGTATTTT	CASSSAVGGGAGDTQYF
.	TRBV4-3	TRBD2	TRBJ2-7	TGCGCCAGCAGCCACGCCGGCGGGAGGGCAAGCGAGCAGTACTTC	CASSHAGGRASEQYF
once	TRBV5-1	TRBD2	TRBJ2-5	TGCGCCAGCAGCCGAATAGCGGGAGGGGGGGAGACCCAGTACTTC	CASSRIAGGGETQYF
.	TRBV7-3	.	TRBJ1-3	TGTGCCAGCAGCTTAAATCGGGGTGCTGGAAACACCATATATTTT	CASSLNRGAGNTIYF
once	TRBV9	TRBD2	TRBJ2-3	TGTGCCAGCGCTCGAGGGACTAGCGGCACAGATACGCAGTATTTT	CASARGTSGTDTQYF
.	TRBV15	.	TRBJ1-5	TGTGCCACCAGCAGAGATGGGCAGGGTAATCAGCCCCAGCATTTT	CATSRDGQGNQPQHF
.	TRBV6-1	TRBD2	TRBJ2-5	TGTGCCAGCAGTTGGGCTAGCGGGGAGACCCAGTACTTC	CASSWASGETQYF
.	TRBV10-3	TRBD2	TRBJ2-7	TGTGCCATCAGTCCTAGCGGAAGAACTCCCCTCCTCACGCACGAGCAGTACTTC	CAISPSGRTPLLTHEQYF
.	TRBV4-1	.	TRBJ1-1	TGCGCCAGCAGCCAAGACGTTGGTAGGCTTGGGAGAGCTTTCTTT	CASSQDVGRLGRAFF
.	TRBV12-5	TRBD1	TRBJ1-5	TGTGCTAGTGGTTTGGATCCGGGACAGGGGGTACAGCCCCAGCATTTT	CASGLDPGQGVQPQHF
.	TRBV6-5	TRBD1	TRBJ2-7	TGTGCCAGCAGTTCCTACAGGGGAAACTACGAGCAGTACTTC	CASSSYRGNYEQYF
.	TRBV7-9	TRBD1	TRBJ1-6	TGTTCCAGCAGCTTTTCAGGGGGATATAATTCACCCCTCCACTTT	CSSSFSGGYNSPLHF
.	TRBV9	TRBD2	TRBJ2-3	TGTGCCAGCAGCGCAGACGGGACTAGCGGGAGGCGGGACACAGATACGCAGTATTTT	CASSADGTSGRRDTDTQYF
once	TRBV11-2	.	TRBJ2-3	TGTGCCAGCAGGGGGACTGGAAAGCACACAGATACGCAGTATTTT	CASRGTGKHTDTQYF
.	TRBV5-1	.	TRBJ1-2	TGCGCCAGCAGCTCTACAGGGTCTAATGGCTACACCTTC	CASSSTGSNGYTF
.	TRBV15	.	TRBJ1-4	TGTGCCACCAGCAGTCTCAGGCCAACAACTAATGAAAAACTGTTTTTT	CATSSLRPTTNEKLFF
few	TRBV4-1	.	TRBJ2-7	TGCGCCAGCAGCCAAGTTGAGTGGACAGCATCCAACGAGCAGTACTTC	CASSQVEWTASNEQYF
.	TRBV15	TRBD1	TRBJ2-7	TGTGCCACCAGCAGCAGGGACAGTCGGTTGGGCGAGCAGTACTTC	CATSSRDSRLGEQYF
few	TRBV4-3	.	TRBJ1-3	TGCGCCAGCAGCCAAGCGCGAGGCATCTCTGGAAACACCATATATTTT	CASSQARGISGNTIYF
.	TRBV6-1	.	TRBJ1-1	TGTGCCAGCAGTGTAGTAGCAAACACTGAAGCTTTCTTT	CASSVVANTEAFF
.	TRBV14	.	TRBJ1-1	TGTGCCAGCAGCCACGTCCCTAACACTGAAGCTTTCTTT	CASSHVPNTEAFF
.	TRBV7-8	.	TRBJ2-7	TGTGCCAGCAGCTTAGAAGGGGTGAGGACTAAGTCCTACGAGCAGTACTTC	CASSLEGVRTKSYEQYF
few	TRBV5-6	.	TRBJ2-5	TGTGCCAGCAGCCGTCAAGAGACCCAGTACTTC	CASSRQETQYF
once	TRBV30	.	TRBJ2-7	TGTGCCTGGAGTGTACTACCTAGCAGCTCCGAGCAGTACTTC	CAWSVLPSSSEQYF
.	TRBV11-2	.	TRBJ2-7	TGTGCCAGCAGCTTAGAGCCGGGAAGTCGGATCTACGAGCAGTACTTC	CASSLEPGSRIYEQYF